A selection of T cell receptor beta chains follows, all from one sample in a study of T-cell reconstitution after alpha-beta-depleted transplantation in children. TCRdb passed the PCR reads through MiXCR, listing each CDR3 protein once. The top ten hold over 4.5% of the sample, which has some 200,000 distinct CDR3 sequences, around 9.7% seen once. Here the sequenced sample was PBMCs from the stem cell graft donor, taken from the stem cell graft. These receptors came from a human donor who donated a stem cell graft to a child with SCID. Each CDR3 is given with its conserved first and last residue. A D gene is named only where the DNA matches it firmly. Size values are once, few and many counts, or a class for expanded clones, and some rows have none.

abundance: many; j_gene: TRBJ1-1; len: 14; v_gene: TRBV20-1; d_gene: .; CDR3nt: TGCAGTGCTGCCCCCATAGGGGGGAACACTGAAGCTTTCTTT; CDR3aa: CSAAPIGGNTEAFF
abundance: many; j_gene: TRBJ1-1; len: 13; v_gene: TRBV25-1; d_gene: .; CDR3nt: TGTGCCAGCAGTATTAACACGAACACTGAAGCTTTCTTT; CDR3aa: CASSINTNTEAFF
abundance: many; j_gene: TRBJ2-7; len: 14; v_gene: TRBV5-1; d_gene: TRBD1; CDR3nt: TGCGCCAGCAGTCTACGAGGGGGCGCATCCGAGCAGTACTTC; CDR3aa: CASSLRGGASEQYF
abundance: many; j_gene: TRBJ2-2; len: 14; v_gene: TRBV5-1; d_gene: .; CDR3nt: TGCGCCAGCAGACCAGCGGGTAACACCGGGGAGCTGTTTTTT; CDR3aa: CASRPAGNTGELFF
abundance: many; j_gene: TRBJ2-5; len: 15; v_gene: TRBV5-1; d_gene: .; CDR3nt: TGCGCCAGCAGCACCGGGACCCTTAGGGAAGAGACCCAGTACTTC; CDR3aa: CASSTGTLREETQYF
abundance: many; j_gene: TRBJ2-7; len: 21; v_gene: TRBV6-2/TRBV6-3; d_gene: .; CDR3nt: TGTGCCAGCAGTTACACCAATCTTGGTCTAGAAAACCGGGACACCCCCTACGAGCAGTACTTC; CDR3aa: CASSYTNLGLENRDTPYEQYF
abundance: many; j_gene: TRBJ1-1; len: 13; v_gene: TRBV7-9; d_gene: .; CDR3nt: TGTGCCAGCAGATTGGACAGTGCTACTCTCGCTTTCTTT; CDR3aa: CASRLDSATLAFF
abundance: many; j_gene: TRBJ1-1; len: 14; v_gene: TRBV12-3/TRBV12-4; d_gene: .; CDR3nt: TGTGCCAGCAGTTTAGACGCCAGCAACACTGAAGCTTTCTTT; CDR3aa: CASSLDASNTEAFF
abundance: many; j_gene: TRBJ2-5; len: 11; v_gene: TRBV6-2/TRBV6-3; d_gene: .; CDR3nt: TGTGCCAGCAGGGACCCCGAGACCCAGTACTTC; CDR3aa: CASRDPETQYF
abundance: many; j_gene: TRBJ1-3; len: 12; v_gene: TRBV20-1; d_gene: .; CDR3nt: TGCAGCGTAACAGGGCCTGGAAACACCATATATTTT; CDR3aa: CSVTGPGNTIYF
abundance: many; j_gene: TRBJ2-5; len: 18; v_gene: TRBV9; d_gene: TRBD2; CDR3nt: TGTGCCAGCAGCGTAGGAGGTAGCGGGGGGGCAGTTCCAGAGACCCAGTACTTC; CDR3aa: CASSVGGSGGAVPETQYF
abundance: many; j_gene: TRBJ2-3; len: 15; v_gene: TRBV11-2; d_gene: .; CDR3nt: TGTGCCAGCAGCCGTCCGGGACAAGGCACAGATACGCAGTATTTT; CDR3aa: CASSRPGQGTDTQYF
abundance: many; j_gene: TRBJ1-6; len: 15; v_gene: TRBV19; d_gene: .; CDR3nt: TGTGCCGTAAGTCAGGTCGGCTCCTATAATTCACCCCTCCACTTT; CDR3aa: CAVSQVGSYNSPLHF
abundance: few; j_gene: TRBJ2-7; len: 12; v_gene: TRBV20-1; d_gene: .; CDR3nt: TGCAGTGCCCAGGGAATAGGGTACGAGCAGTACTTC; CDR3aa: CSAQGIGYEQYF
abundance: many; j_gene: TRBJ2-1; len: 14; v_gene: TRBV20-1; d_gene: TRBD2; CDR3nt: TGCAGTGCTAGCGAGCGGGGGGGCTTTAATGAGCAGTTCTTC; CDR3aa: CSASERGGFNEQFF
abundance: many; j_gene: TRBJ2-2; len: 17; v_gene: TRBV10-2; d_gene: TRBD2; CDR3nt: TGCGCCAGCAGGAACCTAGCGGGGGGCCCCACCCCCGGGGAGCTGTTTTTT; CDR3aa: CASRNLAGGPTPGELFF
abundance: many; j_gene: TRBJ2-5; len: 14; v_gene: TRBV5-1; d_gene: .; CDR3nt: TGCGCCAGCAGCTTCGTCCCAGGTGAAGAGACCCAGTACTTC; CDR3aa: CASSFVPGEETQYF
abundance: many; j_gene: TRBJ2-1; len: 17; v_gene: TRBV5-4; d_gene: TRBD2; CDR3nt: TGTGCCAGCAGCTTGGGCTCGGCTAGCGGGGTCCACAATGAGCAGTTCTTC; CDR3aa: CASSLGSASGVHNEQFF
abundance: many; j_gene: TRBJ2-1; len: 14; v_gene: TRBV5-1; d_gene: .; CDR3nt: TGCGCCAGCAGCTCGGGACCGTGGTCGAATGAGCAGTTCTTC; CDR3aa: CASSSGPWSNEQFF
abundance: few; j_gene: TRBJ1-1; len: 12; v_gene: TRBV29-1; d_gene: TRBD1; CDR3nt: TGCAGCGTTCGGACAGGGGGTAGGGAAGCTTTCTTT; CDR3aa: CSVRTGGREAFF
abundance: many; j_gene: TRBJ1-1; len: 15; v_gene: TRBV18; d_gene: .; CDR3nt: TGTGCCAGCTCACCACCGTCAAGGGGGATCACTGAAGCTTTCTTT; CDR3aa: CASSPPSRGITEAFF
abundance: many; j_gene: TRBJ2-1; len: 18; v_gene: TRBV27; d_gene: TRBD2; CDR3nt: TGTGCCAGCAGTACCTCTTCGCGGGGGGCCTTTTCCTACAATGAGCAGTTCTTC; CDR3aa: CASSTSSRGAFSYNEQFF
abundance: .; j_gene: TRBJ2-1; len: 16; v_gene: TRBV20-1; d_gene: TRBD1; CDR3nt: TGCTGTGCTTCTACACAGGGGACCCCTACCTACAATGAGCAGTTCTTC; CDR3aa: CCASTQGTPTYNEQFF
abundance: many; j_gene: TRBJ2-1; len: 15; v_gene: TRBV9; d_gene: .; CDR3nt: TGTGCCAGCAGCCCGCTAGAGGGGTCCTACAATGAGCAGTTCTTC; CDR3aa: CASSPLEGSYNEQFF
abundance: many; j_gene: TRBJ2-5; len: 12; v_gene: TRBV2; d_gene: .; CDR3nt: TGTGCCAGCAGTGTTGGTTCCGAGACCCAGTACTTC; CDR3aa: CASSVGSETQYF
abundance: many; j_gene: TRBJ2-5; len: 15; v_gene: TRBV29-1; d_gene: TRBD2; CDR3nt: TGCAGCGTGGCCTCTAGCGGGGGGGCGGATGAGACCCAGTACTTC; CDR3aa: CSVASSGGADETQYF
abundance: many; j_gene: TRBJ2-1; len: 16; v_gene: TRBV6-1; d_gene: TRBD2; CDR3nt: TGTGCCAGCAGTGAATATCGGACTAGCGTGTACAATGAGCAGTTCTTC; CDR3aa: CASSEYRTSVYNEQFF
abundance: .; j_gene: TRBJ1-1; len: 14; v_gene: TRBV7-2; d_gene: .; CDR3nt: TGTGCCAGCAGCCCGGGACCGACGAACACTGAAGCTTTCTTT; CDR3aa: CASSPGPTNTEAFF
abundance: many; j_gene: TRBJ2-6; len: 14; v_gene: TRBV4-1; d_gene: .; CDR3nt: TGCGCCAGCAGCCTAGAACCTGGGGCCAACGTCCTGACTTTC; CDR3aa: CASSLEPGANVLTF
abundance: many; j_gene: TRBJ2-7; len: 13; v_gene: TRBV10-3; d_gene: TRBD1; CDR3nt: TGTGCCATCGGTCCGGGACAGCCCTACGAGCAGTACTTC; CDR3aa: CAIGPGQPYEQYF
abundance: many; j_gene: TRBJ2-5; len: 16; v_gene: TRBV7-9; d_gene: TRBD2; CDR3nt: TGTGCCAGCAGCTCACGGGGGGGCGCCTCCCAAGAGACCCAGTACTTC; CDR3aa: CASSSRGGASQETQYF
abundance: many; j_gene: TRBJ2-1; len: 16; v_gene: TRBV5-1; d_gene: TRBD2; CDR3nt: TGCGCCAGCAGCTTGACAGCGGGGAGCTCCTACAATGAGCAGTTCTTC; CDR3aa: CASSLTAGSSYNEQFF
abundance: many; j_gene: TRBJ1-1; len: 15; v_gene: TRBV5-6; d_gene: .; CDR3nt: TGTGCCAGCAGCTTGGACTCATTTGCGGACACTGAAGCTTTCTTT; CDR3aa: CASSLDSFADTEAFF
abundance: .; j_gene: TRBJ2-1; len: 17; v_gene: TRBV7-8; d_gene: TRBD2; CDR3nt: TGTGCCAGCAGCTTAGCGCTCGGGGAGGGCTCCTACAATGAGCAGTTCTTC; CDR3aa: CASSLALGEGSYNEQFF
abundance: many; j_gene: TRBJ2-5; len: 16; v_gene: TRBV5-1; d_gene: .; CDR3nt: TGCGCCAGCACCTTTTCCGGGAAGGGGGGCCAAGAGACCCAGTACTTC; CDR3aa: CASTFSGKGGQETQYF
abundance: many; j_gene: TRBJ2-1; len: 13; v_gene: TRBV7-7; d_gene: .; CDR3nt: TGTGCCAGCAGCTTATGGGGGAAGGATGAGCAGTTCTTC; CDR3aa: CASSLWGKDEQFF
abundance: .; j_gene: TRBJ1-1; len: 12; v_gene: TRBV20-1; d_gene: TRBD1; CDR3nt: TGCAGTGCGACAGGGTTGAACACTGAAGCTTTCTTT; CDR3aa: CSATGLNTEAFF
abundance: many; j_gene: TRBJ2-3; len: 14; v_gene: TRBV12-3/TRBV12-4; d_gene: .; CDR3nt: TGTGCCACTCAACAGGCCGAAGGGGGGGATACGCAGTATTTT; CDR3aa: CATQQAEGGDTQYF
abundance: many; j_gene: TRBJ1-4; len: 14; v_gene: TRBV20-1; d_gene: TRBD1; CDR3nt: TGCAGTGCTAGCGAGGGGGACAGGGATGAAAAACTGTTTTTT; CDR3aa: CSASEGDRDEKLFF
abundance: many; j_gene: TRBJ2-5; len: 15; v_gene: TRBV5-1; d_gene: TRBD1; CDR3nt: TGCGCCAGCAGCTCGGGCGGGACAGGACAAGAGACCCAGTACTTC; CDR3aa: CASSSGGTGQETQYF
abundance: many; j_gene: TRBJ2-3; len: 14; v_gene: TRBV7-9; d_gene: .; CDR3nt: TGTGCCAGCAGCTTAGGGAGGGGAGGAGATACGCAGTATTTT; CDR3aa: CASSLGRGGDTQYF
abundance: many; j_gene: TRBJ1-2; len: 15; v_gene: TRBV7-9; d_gene: .; CDR3nt: TGTGCCAGCAGCCCGGACCTCTTGGAGGGATATGGCTACACCTTC; CDR3aa: CASSPDLLEGYGYTF
abundance: many; j_gene: TRBJ2-2; len: 16; v_gene: TRBV9; d_gene: TRBD2; CDR3nt: TGTGCCAGCAGCTCCCCGCTAGCGGGGGGCACCGGGGAGCTGTTTTTT; CDR3aa: CASSSPLAGGTGELFF
abundance: many; j_gene: TRBJ2-3; len: 13; v_gene: TRBV7-2; d_gene: .; CDR3nt: TGTGCCAGCAGAAGGGCCGGCACAGATACGCAGTATTTT; CDR3aa: CASRRAGTDTQYF
abundance: many; j_gene: TRBJ2-3; len: 16; v_gene: TRBV24-1; d_gene: .; CDR3nt: TGTGCCACCAGTGATCCCCGGGGGCTTGGGGGAGATACGCAGTATTTT; CDR3aa: CATSDPRGLGGDTQYF
abundance: many; j_gene: TRBJ2-1; len: 14; v_gene: TRBV11-2; d_gene: .; CDR3nt: TGTGCCAGCAGCTTCTCACTAGCCGGCAATGAGCAGTTCTTC; CDR3aa: CASSFSLAGNEQFF
abundance: many; j_gene: TRBJ2-3; len: 19; v_gene: TRBV7-2; d_gene: TRBD2; CDR3nt: TGTGCCAGCAGCTTAGGGCGGCTAGCGGGATCCTCTAGCACAGATACGCAGTATTTT; CDR3aa: CASSLGRLAGSSSTDTQYF
abundance: many; j_gene: TRBJ1-1; len: 13; v_gene: TRBV2; d_gene: .; CDR3nt: TGTGCCAGCAGCCCGTCCCTGTGGGGTGAAGCTTTCTTT; CDR3aa: CASSPSLWGEAFF
abundance: many; j_gene: TRBJ1-2; len: 15; v_gene: TRBV5-1; d_gene: .; CDR3nt: TGCGCCAGCGGCACATCCGGTGTACGTGGATATGGCTACACCTTC; CDR3aa: CASGTSGVRGYGYTF
abundance: many; j_gene: TRBJ2-1; len: 16; v_gene: TRBV7-9; d_gene: TRBD2; CDR3nt: TGTGCCAGCAGCCCACTAGCGGGGACCTTCTACAATGAGCAGTTCTTC; CDR3aa: CASSPLAGTFYNEQFF
abundance: many; j_gene: TRBJ1-1; len: 11; v_gene: TRBV12-3/TRBV12-4; d_gene: .; CDR3nt: TGTGCCAGCAGTTTAGGGGTTGGGGCTTTCTTT; CDR3aa: CASSLGVGAFF
abundance: once; j_gene: TRBJ2-5; len: 16; v_gene: TRBV5-1; d_gene: TRBD2; CDR3nt: TGCGCCAGCAGCCTGATGACTAGCGGGGGCGGAGAGACCCAGTACTTC; CDR3aa: CASSLMTSGGGETQYF
abundance: many; j_gene: TRBJ2-3; len: 14; v_gene: TRBV5-1; d_gene: .; CDR3nt: TGCGCCAGCAGCTTGGGTGGGGGGCTGGATACGCAGTATTTT; CDR3aa: CASSLGGGLDTQYF
abundance: many; j_gene: TRBJ1-2; len: 15; v_gene: TRBV5-1; d_gene: .; CDR3nt: TGCGCCAGCAGCTTGGGGGGGACCCCTGGATATGGCTACACCTTC; CDR3aa: CASSLGGTPGYGYTF
abundance: many; j_gene: TRBJ2-3; len: 13; v_gene: TRBV10-3; d_gene: .; CDR3nt: TGTGCCATCAGTGAACAAGGAGGGGATACGCAGTATTTT; CDR3aa: CAISEQGGDTQYF
abundance: many; j_gene: TRBJ2-3; len: 12; v_gene: TRBV5-1; d_gene: .; CDR3nt: TGCGCCTCGACGGGGGTAGGGGATACGCAGTATTTT; CDR3aa: CASTGVGDTQYF